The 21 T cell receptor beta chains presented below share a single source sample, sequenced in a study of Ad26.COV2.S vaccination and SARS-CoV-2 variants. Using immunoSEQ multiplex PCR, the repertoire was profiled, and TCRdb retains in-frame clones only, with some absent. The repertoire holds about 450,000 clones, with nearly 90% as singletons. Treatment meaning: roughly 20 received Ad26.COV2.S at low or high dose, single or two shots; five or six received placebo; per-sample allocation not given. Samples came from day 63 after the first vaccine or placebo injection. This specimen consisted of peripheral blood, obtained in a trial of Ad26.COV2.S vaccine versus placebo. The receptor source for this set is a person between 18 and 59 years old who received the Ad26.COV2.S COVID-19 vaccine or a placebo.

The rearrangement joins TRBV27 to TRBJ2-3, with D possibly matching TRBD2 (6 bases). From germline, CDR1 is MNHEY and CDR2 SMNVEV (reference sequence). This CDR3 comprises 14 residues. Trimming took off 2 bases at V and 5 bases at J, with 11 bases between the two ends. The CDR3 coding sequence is TGTGCCAGCAGTTTAATCCCCGGGGGAGATACGCAGTATTTT. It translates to CASSLIPGGDTQYF.

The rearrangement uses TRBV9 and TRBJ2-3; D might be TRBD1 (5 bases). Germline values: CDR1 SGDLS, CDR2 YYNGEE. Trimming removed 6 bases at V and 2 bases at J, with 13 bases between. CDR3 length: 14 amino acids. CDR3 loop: CASTEGVFTDTQYF. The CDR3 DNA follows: TGTGCCAGCACCGAAGGGGTTTTCACAGATACGCAGTATTTT.

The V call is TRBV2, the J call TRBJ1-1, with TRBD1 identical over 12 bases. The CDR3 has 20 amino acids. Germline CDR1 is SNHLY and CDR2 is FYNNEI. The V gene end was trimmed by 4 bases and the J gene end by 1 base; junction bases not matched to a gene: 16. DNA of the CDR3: TGTGCCAGCAGTGTAAATAGCGGGACAGGGGGCGGCGGTTGGAACACTGAAGCTTTCTTT. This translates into CASSVNSGTGGGGWNTEAFF. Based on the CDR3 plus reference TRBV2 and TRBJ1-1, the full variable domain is EPEVTQTPSHQVTQMGQEVILRCVPISNHLYFYWYRQILGQKVEFLVSFYNNEISEKSEIFDDQFSVERPDGSNFTLKIRSTKLEDSAMYFCASSVNSGTGGGGWNTEAFFGQGTRLTVV.

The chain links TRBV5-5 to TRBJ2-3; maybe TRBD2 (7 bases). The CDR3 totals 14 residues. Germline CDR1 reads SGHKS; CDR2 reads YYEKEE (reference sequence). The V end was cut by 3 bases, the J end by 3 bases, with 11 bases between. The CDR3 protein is CASSWGGGTDTQYF. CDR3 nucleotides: TGTGCCAGCAGCTGGGGGGGCGGGACAGATACGCAGTATTTT.

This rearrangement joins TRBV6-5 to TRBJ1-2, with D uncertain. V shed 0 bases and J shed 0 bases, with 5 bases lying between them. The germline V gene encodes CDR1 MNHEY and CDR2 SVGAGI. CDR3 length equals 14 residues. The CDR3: CASSYSRTNYGYTF. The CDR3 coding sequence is TGTGCCAGCAGTTACTCTCGAACTAACTATGGCTACACCTTC.

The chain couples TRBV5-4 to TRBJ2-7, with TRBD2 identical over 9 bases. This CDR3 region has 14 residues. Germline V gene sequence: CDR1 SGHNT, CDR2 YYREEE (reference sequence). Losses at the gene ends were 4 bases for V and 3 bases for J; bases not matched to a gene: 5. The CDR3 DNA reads TGTGCCAGCAGCCAGAAGCGGGGGGACTACGAGCAGTACTTC. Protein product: CASSQKRGDYEQYF.

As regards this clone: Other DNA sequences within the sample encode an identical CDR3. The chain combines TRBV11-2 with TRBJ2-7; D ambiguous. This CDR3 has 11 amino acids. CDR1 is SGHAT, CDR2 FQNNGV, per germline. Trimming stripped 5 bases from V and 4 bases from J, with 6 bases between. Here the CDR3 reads CASSPKYEQYF. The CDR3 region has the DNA TGTGCCAGCAGCCCAAAGTACGAGCAGTACTTC.

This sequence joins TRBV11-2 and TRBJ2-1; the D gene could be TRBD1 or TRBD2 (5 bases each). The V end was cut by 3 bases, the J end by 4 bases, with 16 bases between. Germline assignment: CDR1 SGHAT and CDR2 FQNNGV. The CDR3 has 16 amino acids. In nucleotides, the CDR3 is TGTGCCAGCAGCTTGTTCTCGGGGCCAGAGTACAATGAGCAGTTCTTC. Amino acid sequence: CASSLFSGPEYNEQFF.

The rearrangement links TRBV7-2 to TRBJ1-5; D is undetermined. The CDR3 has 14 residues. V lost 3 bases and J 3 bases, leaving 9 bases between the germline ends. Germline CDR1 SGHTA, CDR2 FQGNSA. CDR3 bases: TGTGCCAGCAGCTTGCTTAACTCCAATCAGCCCCAGCATTTT. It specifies CASSLLNSNQPQHF.

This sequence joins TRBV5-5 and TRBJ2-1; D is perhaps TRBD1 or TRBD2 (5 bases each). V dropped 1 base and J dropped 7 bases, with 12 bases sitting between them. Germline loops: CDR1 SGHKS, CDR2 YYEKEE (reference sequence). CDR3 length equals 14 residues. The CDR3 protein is CASSLRGRGNEQFF. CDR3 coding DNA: TGTGCCAGCAGCTTGAGGGGCCGGGGAAATGAGCAGTTCTTC.

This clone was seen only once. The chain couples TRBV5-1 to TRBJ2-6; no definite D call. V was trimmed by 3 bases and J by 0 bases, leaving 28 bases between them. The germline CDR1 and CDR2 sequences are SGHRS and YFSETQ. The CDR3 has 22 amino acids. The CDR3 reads CASSSTGPIRPITLSGANVLTF. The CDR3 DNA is TGCGCCAGCAGCTCCACCGGACCTATTCGACCTATAACCCTCTCTGGGGCCAACGTCCTGACTTTC.

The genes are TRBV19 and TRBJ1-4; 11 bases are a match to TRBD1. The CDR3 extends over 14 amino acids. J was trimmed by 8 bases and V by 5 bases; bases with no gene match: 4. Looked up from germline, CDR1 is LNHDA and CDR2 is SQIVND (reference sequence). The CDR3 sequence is CASSAGQGGEKLFF. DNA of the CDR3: TGTGCCAGTAGTGCGGGACAGGGGGGAGAAAAACTGTTTTTT.

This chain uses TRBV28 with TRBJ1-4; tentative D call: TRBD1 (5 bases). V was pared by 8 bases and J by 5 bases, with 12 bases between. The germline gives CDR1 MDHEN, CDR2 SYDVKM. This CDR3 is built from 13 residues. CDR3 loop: CASFSTVNEKLFF. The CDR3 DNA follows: TGTGCCAGCTTTTCGACAGTAAATGAAAAACTGTTTTTT.

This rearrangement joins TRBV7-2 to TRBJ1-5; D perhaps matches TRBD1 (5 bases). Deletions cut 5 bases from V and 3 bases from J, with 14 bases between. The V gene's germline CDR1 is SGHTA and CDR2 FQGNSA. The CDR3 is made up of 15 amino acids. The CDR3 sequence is CASSAEGLFNQPQHF. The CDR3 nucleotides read TGTGCCAGCAGCGCCGAGGGACTCTTCAATCAGCCCCAGCATTTT.

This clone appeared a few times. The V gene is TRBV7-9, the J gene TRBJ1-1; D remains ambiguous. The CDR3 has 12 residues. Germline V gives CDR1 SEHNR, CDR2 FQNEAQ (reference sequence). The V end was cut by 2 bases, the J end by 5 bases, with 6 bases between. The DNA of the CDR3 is TGTGCCAGCAGCTTATCCCAGACTGAAGCTTTCTTT. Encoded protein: CASSLSQTEAFF.

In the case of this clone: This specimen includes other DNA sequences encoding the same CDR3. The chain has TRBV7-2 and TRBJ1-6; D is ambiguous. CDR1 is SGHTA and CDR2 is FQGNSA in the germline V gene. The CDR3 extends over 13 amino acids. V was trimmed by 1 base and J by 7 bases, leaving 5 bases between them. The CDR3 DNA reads TGTGCCAGCAGCTTAGTTGAAAATTCACCCCTCCACTTT. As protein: CASSLVENSPLHF.

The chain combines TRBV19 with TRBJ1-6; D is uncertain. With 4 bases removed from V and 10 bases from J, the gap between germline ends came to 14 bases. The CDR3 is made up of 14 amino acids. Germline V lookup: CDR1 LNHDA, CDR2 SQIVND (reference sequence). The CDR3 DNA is TGTGCCAGTAGTAACGGCAACTTGGGCTCACCCCTCCACTTT. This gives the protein CASSNGNLGSPLHF.

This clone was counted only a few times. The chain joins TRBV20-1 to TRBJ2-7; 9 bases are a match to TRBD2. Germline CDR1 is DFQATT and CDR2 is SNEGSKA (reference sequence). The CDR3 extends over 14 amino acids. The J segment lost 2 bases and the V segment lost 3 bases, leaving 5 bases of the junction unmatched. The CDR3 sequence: CSASRTSDTYEQYF. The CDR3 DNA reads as TGCAGTGCTAGTAGGACTAGCGACACCTACGAGCAGTACTTC.

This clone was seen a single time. This chain's CDR3 is CASSPPGGLNTEAFF. DNA for the CDR3: TGTGCCAGCAGTCCCCCCGGCGGACTGAACACTGAAGCTTTCTTT. This chain uses TRBV28 with TRBJ1-1; unclear D gene. Germline V gene lookup returns CDR1 MDHEN and CDR2 SYDVKM. Trimming pared 5 bases from V and 0 bases from J, leaving 13 bases between. The CDR3 is 15 amino acids.

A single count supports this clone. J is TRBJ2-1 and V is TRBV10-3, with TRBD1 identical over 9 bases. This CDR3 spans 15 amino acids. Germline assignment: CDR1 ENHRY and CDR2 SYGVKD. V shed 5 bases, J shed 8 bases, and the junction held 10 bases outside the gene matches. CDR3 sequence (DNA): TGTGCCATCAGTACCGGGACAGGGATGACCTATGAGCAGTTCTTC. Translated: CAISTGTGMTYEQFF.

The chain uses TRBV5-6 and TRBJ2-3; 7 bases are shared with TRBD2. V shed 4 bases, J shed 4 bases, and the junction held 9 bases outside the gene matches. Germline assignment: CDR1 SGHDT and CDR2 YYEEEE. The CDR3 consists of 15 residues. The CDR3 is CASSGLRGRADTQYF. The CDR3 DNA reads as TGTGCCAGCAGCGGCCTGCGGGGGAGGGCAGATACGCAGTATTTT.